Included here is one T cell receptor (beta chain) sequence, with context. Its recognized antigen is unknown. No per-base quality is available; no much larger clone lies one base away. One collaborating source in Seattle enrolled patients during active infection and followed them longitudinally through the course of disease. Collaborating institutions collected whole blood in K2EDTA tubes following their own protocols. For TCRbeta analysis, collaborator samples were shipped as frozen whole blood, as isolated PBMCs, or as DNA extracted from either sample type. TCRbeta CDR3 regions were amplified from genomic DNA by means of the immunoSEQ Assay, a bias-controlled multiplex PCR. In the paper's pipeline: Nucleated cell counts per sample were estimated from amplification of reference gene primers within the assay. To quantify the absolute abundance of each unique TCRbeta CDR3 rearrangement, sequence reads were collapsed and filtered. Productive Simpson clonality was computed per sample as the square root of Simpson's diversity index over productive rearrangements. The source is immuneACCESS, and TCRdb retained only in-frame sequences with V and J called. Part of the clones is not carried over; for the studies checked, unresolved V genes explain less than half of this, and the remainder is unexplained. That table gives V, J and clone size, and the DNA gave D and trimming. The sample includes roughly 210,000 clones, with 84% observed a single time. Approximately 10% of the sample is in the top ten clones.

This record comes from a study of blood T cell repertoires in COVID-19 (dated by TCRdb to 2020 to 2022). Study-level background: Samples covering the acute and convalescent phases of COVID-19 were provided by collaborators in the United States, Italy and Spain. The prospective study material was composed of cDNA or gDNA derived from T cells, B-cell-depleted T cells, or PBMCs. Subjects who had been exposed to COVID-19, were actively infected with it, or had recovered from it provided the deeply sampled blood TCRbeta repertoires that made up the dataset. The repertoires were made available in a free public database intended to serve as a resource for research on the immune response to SARS-CoV-2. The samples were drawn from the first 160 participants of the ongoing ImmuneRACE study and from about 1,200 subjects provided by 6 global collaborators. A de-identified subject ID, COVID-19 status, age in years and sex were almost always included in the sample metadata. Where available, HLA class I and class II types were obtained from metadata supplied by the sample provider rather than from assay-based typing.

CDR1 and CDR2 are read off the germline V gene as KGHSH and LQKENI. Including the terminal cysteine and phenylalanine, the CDR3 comprises 14 residues. CDR3 DNA is the only sequence kept; it has 42 bases, read in frame from the first base. V drops 2 bases and J drops 3 bases, leaving 10 bases in between. Overall results and qualifications from the work: How much clinical and demographic metadata was included differed by source and by participant, and the metadata was provided uncurated.

Rearrangement joined TRBV18 to TRBJ1-1, with the D gene not clear enough to name. The sequencing input was peripheral blood. The receptor's source is an elderly woman with COVID-19, enrolled during active disease. The DNA sequence reads TGTGCCAGCTCACCAGTCCAGGCTGACACTGAAGCTTTCTTT. The resulting protein is CASSPVQADTEAFF.